The clone carrying this T cell receptor (beta chain) was observed a handful of times. PBMCs were isolated at a quantity of at least 7 million per sample. This CDR3 is built from 14 residues. Germline V gene lookup returns CDR1 MNHEY and CDR2 SVGAGI. V lost 4 bases to trimming and J lost 9 bases, with 16 bases between them. The source of the sample is a study of blood T cells in healthy people across ages. Together with a sample-barcoded 5' primer, a J-beta primer mix was included in a second PCR lasting about 6 to 11 cycles. The template-switch adaptor was a 5' adaptor with 12 random nucleotides. It tagged each cDNA molecule. Each CDR3 protein is one row after TCRdb ran MiXCR on the 5' RACE reads. The sample contains about 1,000,000 distinct CDR3 sequences, more than 35% of which appear only once.

Sequenced material: blood. The TCR comes from a woman aged 60-75 years in good health. The rearrangement joins TRBV6-5 to TRBJ2-1, with D possibly TRBD2 on 6 matching bases. The CDR3 region has the DNA TGTGCCAGCAGTTTTTCGGGGGAGTTTACTGAGCAGTTCTTC. Protein sequence: CASSFSGEFTEQFF.